The next 24 T cell receptor beta chains were all read from a single sample in a study of blood T cell repertoires in COVID-19. Clones were read by immunoSEQ multiplex PCR, and TCRdb kept only the in-frame ones, dropping some. The sample lists fewer than 60,000 clones, 81% occurring once. Input material: peripheral blood. Every receptor here comes from a woman older than 75 with COVID-19, enrolled during active disease.

The chain has TRBV30 and TRBJ1-2, with a possible D match to TRBD1 (5 bases). Germline loops: CDR1 GTSNPN, CDR2 SVGIG (reference sequence). The germline V and J ends were trimmed by 5 bases and 3 bases, with 10 bases remaining between them. This CDR3 has 12 residues. CDR3 loop: CAWEGHHYGYTF. CDR3 bases: TGTGCCTGGGAGGGGCATCACTATGGCTACACCTTC.

This chain uses TRBV6-5 with TRBJ2-5, with D unresolved. CDR3 size: 13 residues. Germline V gives CDR1 MNHEY, CDR2 SVGAGI. V lost 2 bases and J lost 1, with 5 bases in between. The CDR3 sequence is CASSYAGQETQYF. The CDR3 nucleotides are TGTGCCAGCAGTTACGCAGGCCAAGAGACCCAGTACTTC.

J is TRBJ2-7 and V is TRBV21-1; the table's D gene call, TRBD2, was not cross checked with the DNA. TRBV21-1 is noted as a pseudogene. This CDR3 has 12 amino acids. CDR3 DNA sequence: TGTGCCAGCCCCCCGGTGAGGAGGGAGCAGTACTTC. Its translation: CASPPVRREQYF.

The chain is built from TRBV19 and TRBJ2-7; 14 nucleotides agree with TRBD2. Germline CDR1 LNHDA, CDR2 SQIVND (reference sequence). The J segment lost 4 bases and the V segment lost 5 bases, leaving 7 bases of the junction unmatched. The CDR3 has 16 amino acids. CDR3 amino acids: CASSPRLAGGEYEQYF. DNA for the CDR3: TGTGCCAGTAGTCCCCGACTAGCGGGAGGGGAGTACGAGCAGTACTTC.

This chain connects TRBV19 to TRBJ2-1; 12 bases match TRBD2. The germline V gene has CDR1 LNHDA and CDR2 SQIVND (reference sequence). V lost 5 bases to trimming and J lost 6 bases; unmatched junction nucleotides: 5. This CDR3 spans 15 amino acids. The CDR3 DNA reads as TGTGCCAGTAGTCTATTGACTAGCGGGAGCAATGAGCAGTTCTTC. It codes for CASSLLTSGSNEQFF. Complete variable domain (other parts from reference TRBV19 and TRBJ2-1): DGGITQSPKYLFRKEGQNVTLSCEQNLNHDAMYWYRQDPGQGLRLIYYSQIVNDFQKGDIAEGYSVSREKKESFPLTVTSAQKNPTAFYLCASSLLTSGSNEQFFGPGTRLTVL.

The V and J genes are TRBV7-9 and TRBJ1-2; TRBD1 matches at 8 bases. The CDR3 covers 11 residues. The germline V gene encodes CDR1 SEHNR and CDR2 FQNEAQ (reference sequence). The J segment lost 10 bases and the V segment lost 6 bases, leaving 4 bases of the junction unmatched. CDR3 coding DNA: TGTGCCAGCAGTTCGACAGGGGTCTACACCTTC. This translates into CASSSTGVYTF.

The chain employs TRBV27 and TRBJ2-2; 9 nucleotides line up with TRBD2. CDR1 is MNHEY and CDR2 is SMNVEV in the germline V gene (reference sequence). The V segment lost 3 bases and the J segment 1 base; nucleotides outside the gene matches: 3. The CDR3 is 16 amino acids. Here the CDR3 DNA reads TGTGCCAGCAGTTTTTCAGCGGGGGGGAACACCGGGGAGCTGTTTTTT. It codes for CASSFSAGGNTGELFF.

The chain uses TRBV2 and TRBJ2-3; D might be TRBD2 (6 bases). The CDR3 runs to 14 residues. V lost 5 bases and J 3 bases, leaving 12 bases between the germline ends. Germline CDR1 and CDR2: SNHLY and FYNNEI. CDR3 residues: CASSPSGLTDTQYF. The DNA for the CDR3 is TGTGCCAGCAGTCCCTCCGGACTAACAGATACGCAGTATTTT. Full variable domain (missing parts from reference TRBV2 and TRBJ2-3): EPEVTQTPSHQVTQMGQEVILRCVPISNHLYFYWYRQILGQKVEFLVSFYNNEISEKSEIFDDQFSVERPDGSNFTLKIRSTKLEDSAMYFCASSPSGLTDTQYFGPGTRLTVL.

The V gene is TRBV4-1, the J gene TRBJ2-7; the D gene is possibly TRBD2 (5 bases). This CDR3 is 14 amino acids long. The V gene lost 5 bases and the J gene lost 3 bases, with 14 bases spanning the gap. The germline gives CDR1 MGHRA, CDR2 YSYEKL. CDR3 nucleotide sequence: TGCGCCAGCAGCGGGCGAGGGAACGGCTACGAGCAGTACTTC. Protein product: CASSGRGNGYEQYF.

V gene TRBV27 combines with J gene TRBJ2-7; 13 bases align to TRBD2. The germline gives CDR1 MNHEY, CDR2 SMNVEV (reference sequence). Trimming took 4 bases from V and 5 from J; bases not matched to a gene: 5. The CDR3 consists of 15 residues. The CDR3 DNA follows: TGTGCCAGCAGTTCGGGACTAGCGGGATATCACGAGCAGTACTTC. Its protein product is CASSSGLAGYHEQYF.

V and J are TRBV11-2 and TRBJ2-5; no definite D call. The germline V gene encodes CDR1 SGHAT and CDR2 FQNNGV. CDR3 length: 15 residues. Between the trimmed V and J ends, which lost 1 base and 4 bases, there was a span of 13 bases. The chain's CDR3 is CASSLVSLVGETQYF. The CDR3 DNA sequence: TGTGCCAGCAGCTTAGTATCCCTAGTTGGAGAGACCCAGTACTTC.

The chain is built from TRBV5-8 and TRBJ1-5; maybe TRBD1 (5 bases). Germline CDR1 reads SGHTS; CDR2 reads YDEGEE. The CDR3 has 16 residues. V lost 2 bases and J 1 base, leaving 13 bases between the germline ends. CDR3 bases: TGTGCCAGCAGCTTCGCAGGGCGGGGGAGCAATCAGCCCCAGCATTTT. It translates to CASSFAGRGSNQPQHF.

There are a few counts of this clone. This chain joins TRBV6-6 and TRBJ1-3, with TRBD1 matching 8 bases. Looked up from germline, CDR1 is MNHNY and CDR2 is SVGAGI (reference sequence). This CDR3 is 16 amino acids long. V was pared by 6 bases and J by 1 base, with 8 bases of the junction left unmatched. CDR3: CASRPGQGLSGNTIYF. The DNA for the CDR3 is TGTGCCAGCAGACCTGGACAGGGCCTATCTGGAAACACCATATATTTT.

The V call is TRBV3-1 (or the pseudogene TRBV3-2), the J call TRBJ2-7, with D possibly TRBD2 on 6 matching bases. Deletions cut 10 bases from V and 3 bases from J, with 10 bases between. Germline CDR1 LGHDT, CDR2 YNNKEL (reference sequence). The CDR3 runs 11 residues. CDR3 coding DNA: TGTGCCACTGGGAGGAGCTACGAGCAGTACTTC. Amino acids: CATGRSYEQYF.

The chain is built from TRBV28 and TRBJ1-4; D remains unclear. The germline CDR1 and CDR2 sequences are MDHEN and SYDVKM. The ends were cut back, 11 bases at V and 8 bases at J, with 15 bases in the middle. CDR3 length equals 12 residues. The CDR3 DNA reads as TGTGCCCCTGGGCAATTGGGCGAAAAACTGTTTTTT. Amino acids: CAPGQLGEKLFF.

The V call is TRBV2, the J call TRBJ2-5, with D maybe TRBD1 (6 bases). Germline V CDR1 and CDR2: SNHLY, FYNNEI. The V end lost 6 bases, the J end lost 4 bases, and 15 bases lay between the germline ends. CDR3 size: 14 residues. The CDR3 nucleotides are TGTGCCAGCAGGGAATCCAGGGGCCGAGAGACCCAGTACTTC. Encoded protein: CASRESRGRETQYF.

The CDR3 region has the DNA TGTGCCACCAGTCCGGGAACTAGCGGGAGGGCAGAGAGGACCGGGGAGCTGTTTTTT. As protein: CATSPGTSGRAERTGELFF. The chain has TRBV24-1 and TRBJ2-2, with 13 bases lining up with TRBD2. Looked up from germline, CDR1 is KGHDR and CDR2 is SFDVKD. This CDR3 contains 19 residues. V lost 6 bases and J lost 5; bases outside the gene matches: 14.

The genes are TRBV5-1 and TRBJ2-3, with a weak D call TRBD1 (6 bases). The V end lost 4 bases, the J end lost 10 bases, and 19 bases lay between the germline ends. The CDR3 loop spans 14 amino acids. Germline lookup yields CDR1 SGHRS and CDR2 YFSETQ. As DNA, the CDR3 is TGCGCCAGCAGCACGGAAGTAAGACAGGACGCGCAGTATTTT. Encoded protein: CASSTEVRQDAQYF.

V is TRBV6-5 and J is TRBJ1-4; 8 nucleotides align to TRBD1. The germline V gene has CDR1 MNHEY and CDR2 SVGAGI. With 5 bases clipped from V and 8 bases from J, the junction kept 10 bases outside the gene matches. The CDR3 runs to 15 residues. The CDR3 loop is CASSTWTGSREKLFF. In DNA form, the CDR3 reads TGTGCCAGCAGTACCTGGACAGGGTCTCGGGAAAAACTGTTTTTT.

The chain couples TRBV7-3 to TRBJ2-5; 11 nucleotides agree with TRBD2. Germline CDR1 and CDR2: SGHTA and FQGTGA. The CDR3 is 16 residues long. V shed 7 bases, J shed 1 base, and the junction held 8 bases outside the gene matches. In nucleotides, the CDR3 is TGTGCCAGCAACAGACTCGGGACTAGCGGCCAAGAGACCCAGTACTTC. The encoded protein is CASNRLGTSGQETQYF.

The gene calls are TRBV5-6 and TRBJ1-1; D perhaps matches TRBD1 (6 bases). Germline-derived CDR1 and CDR2 are SGHDT and YYEEEE. This CDR3 spans 14 amino acids. The ends were cut back, 1 base at V and 7 bases at J, with 14 bases in the middle. The CDR3 here is CASSLTLGAGEAFF. CDR3 DNA: TGTGCCAGCAGCTTGACATTGGGGGCGGGTGAAGCTTTCTTT.

The gene calls are TRBV10-3 and TRBJ2-2; D unclear. The ends were cut back, 6 bases at V and 4 bases at J, with 12 bases in the middle. The germline V gene encodes CDR1 ENHRY and CDR2 SYGVKD. There are 14 residues in the CDR3. CDR3 amino acids: CAISPLGSTGELFF. The DNA for the CDR3 is TGTGCCATCAGCCCCCTCGGGTCCACCGGGGAGCTGTTTTTT.

The table lists this clone with a few counts. The chain uses TRBV6-6 and TRBJ2-1, with 8 positions matching TRBD2. The germline V gene encodes CDR1 MNHNY and CDR2 SVGAGI (reference sequence). This CDR3 contains 14 residues. V lost 10 bases to trimming and J lost 8 bases; unmatched junction nucleotides: 13. The CDR3 bases are TGTGCCACTTCAAATCAAGCGGGAGAGTATGAGCAGTTCTTC. It encodes CATSNQAGEYEQFF.

The chain joins TRBV6-6 to TRBJ1-2, with 11 bases lining up with TRBD1. Germline V gene data show CDR1 as MNHNY and CDR2 as SVGAGI (reference sequence). V trimming: 0 bases; J trimming: 8 bases; junction bases outside the gene matches: 2. This CDR3 comprises 14 residues. Here the CDR3 DNA reads TGTGCCAGCAGTTACTCGGACAGGGGGCGCGGCTACACCTTC. It encodes CASSYSDRGRGYTF.